This T cell receptor (beta chain) was sequenced in a study of blood T cell repertoires in COVID-19. Across the whole study: Both acute and convalescent COVID-19 samples were obtained from the United States, Italy and Spain. T cells, B-cell-depleted T cells, or PBMCs provided the cDNA or gDNA that served as material.

Participants had their cohort set by participant-reported clinical history. TCRdb's copy holds only in-frame clones and misses some; the assay was immunoSEQ multiplex PCR. The sample contains just over 300,000 clones, about nine tenths of which appear only once. The ends lost 1 base at V and 0 bases at J; junction bases unmatched: 7. The germline V gene encodes CDR1 KGHSH and CDR2 LQKENI. The CDR3 contains 17 residues. The chain is built from TRBV18 and TRBJ2-3; TRBD2 aligns across 7 bases. Sample: PBMCs or T cells enriched from blood (not recorded which). This clonotype was obtained from a woman aged 18 to 35 who had recovered from COVID-19. The CDR3 region is CASSPRTGGSSTDTQYF. CDR3 coding DNA: TGTGCCAGCTCACCACGGACGGGAGGCTCTAGCACAGATACGCAGTATTTT.